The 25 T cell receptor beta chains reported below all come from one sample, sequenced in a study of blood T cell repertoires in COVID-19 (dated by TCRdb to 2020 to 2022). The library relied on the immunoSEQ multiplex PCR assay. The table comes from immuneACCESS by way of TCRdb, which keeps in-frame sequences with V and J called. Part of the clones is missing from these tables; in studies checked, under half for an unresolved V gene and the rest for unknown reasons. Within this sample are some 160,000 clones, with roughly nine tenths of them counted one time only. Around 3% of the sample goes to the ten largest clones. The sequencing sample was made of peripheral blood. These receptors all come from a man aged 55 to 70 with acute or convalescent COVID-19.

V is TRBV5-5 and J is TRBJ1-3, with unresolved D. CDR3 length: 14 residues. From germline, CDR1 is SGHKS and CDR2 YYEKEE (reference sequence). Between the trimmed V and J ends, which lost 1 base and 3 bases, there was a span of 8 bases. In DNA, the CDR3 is TGTGCCAGCAGCTTGACGGGGTATGGAAACACCATATATTTT. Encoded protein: CASSLTGYGNTIYF.

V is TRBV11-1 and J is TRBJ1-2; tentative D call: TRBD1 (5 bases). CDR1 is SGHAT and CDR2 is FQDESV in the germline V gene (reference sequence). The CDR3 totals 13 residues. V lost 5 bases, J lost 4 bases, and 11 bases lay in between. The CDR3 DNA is TGTGCCAGCAGCGGACTACAGGCCTATGGCTACACCTTC. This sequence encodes CASSGLQAYGYTF.

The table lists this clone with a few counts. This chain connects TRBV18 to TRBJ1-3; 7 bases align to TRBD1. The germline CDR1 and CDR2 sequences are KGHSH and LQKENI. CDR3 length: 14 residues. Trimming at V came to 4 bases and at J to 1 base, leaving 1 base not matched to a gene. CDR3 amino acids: CASSLGQSGNTIYF. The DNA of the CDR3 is TGTGCCAGCTCACTGGGACAGTCTGGAAACACCATATATTTT.

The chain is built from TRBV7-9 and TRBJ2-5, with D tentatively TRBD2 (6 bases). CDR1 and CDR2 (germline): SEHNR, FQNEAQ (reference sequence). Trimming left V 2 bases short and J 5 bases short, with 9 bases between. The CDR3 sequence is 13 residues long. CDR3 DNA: TGTGCCAGCAGCTTATCCAGCGGGGAGACCCAGTACTTC. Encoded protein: CASSLSSGETQYF.

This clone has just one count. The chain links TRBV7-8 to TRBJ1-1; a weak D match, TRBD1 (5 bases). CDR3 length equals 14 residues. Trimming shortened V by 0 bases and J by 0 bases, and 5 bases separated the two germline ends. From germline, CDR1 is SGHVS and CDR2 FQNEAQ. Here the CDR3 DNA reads TGTGCCAGCAGCTTAGCAGGGGTGAACACTGAAGCTTTCTTT. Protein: CASSLAGVNTEAFF.

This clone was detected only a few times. The chain's CDR3 is CASSPSPQPLEQYF. CDR3 in DNA: TGCGCCAGCAGCCCCTCCCCACAGCCGCTCGAGCAGTACTTC. The chain combines TRBV5-1 with TRBJ2-7; D is unresolved. V was pared by 4 bases and J by 6 bases, with 17 bases between. Germline lookup yields CDR1 SGHRS and CDR2 YFSETQ. The CDR3 has 14 residues.

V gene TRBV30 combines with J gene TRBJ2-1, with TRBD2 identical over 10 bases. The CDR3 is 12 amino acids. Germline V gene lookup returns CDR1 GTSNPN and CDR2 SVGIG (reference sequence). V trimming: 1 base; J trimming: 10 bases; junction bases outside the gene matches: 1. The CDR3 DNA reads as TGTGCCTGGAGTGAGACTAGCGGGGAGCAGTTCTTC. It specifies CAWSETSGEQFF.

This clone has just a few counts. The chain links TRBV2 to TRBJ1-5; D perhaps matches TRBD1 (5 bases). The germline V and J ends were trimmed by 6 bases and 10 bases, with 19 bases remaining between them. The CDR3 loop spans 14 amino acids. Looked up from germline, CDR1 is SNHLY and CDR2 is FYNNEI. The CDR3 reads CASSGRSPGEPQHF. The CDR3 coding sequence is TGTGCCAGCAGCGGACGGAGCCCGGGGGAACCCCAGCATTTT.

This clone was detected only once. The CDR3 sequence: CASSPDVLLAGGQETQYF. CDR3 in DNA: TGTGCCAGCAGTCCAGACGTGCTTCTAGCGGGGGGCCAAGAGACCCAGTACTTC. J is TRBJ2-5 and V is TRBV7-9, with TRBD2 matching over 11 bases. The CDR3 extends over 18 amino acids. Germline CDR1 is SEHNR and CDR2 is FQNEAQ (reference sequence). Trimming removed 6 bases from V and 1 base from J; junction bases left unmatched: 13.

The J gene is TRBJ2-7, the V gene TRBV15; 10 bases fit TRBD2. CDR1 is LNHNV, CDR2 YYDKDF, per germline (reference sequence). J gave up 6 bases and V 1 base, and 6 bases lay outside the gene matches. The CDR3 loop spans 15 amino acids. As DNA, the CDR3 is TGTGCCACCAGCAGAGCCGGGACTAGCGTTTCCGAGCAGTACTTC. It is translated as CATSRAGTSVSEQYF.

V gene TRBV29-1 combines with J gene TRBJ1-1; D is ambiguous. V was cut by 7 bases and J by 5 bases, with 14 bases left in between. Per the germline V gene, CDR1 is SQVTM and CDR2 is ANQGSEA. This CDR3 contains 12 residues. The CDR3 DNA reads TGCAGCGCATCCCGGGAGCGAACTGAAGCTTTCTTT. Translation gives CSASRERTEAFF.

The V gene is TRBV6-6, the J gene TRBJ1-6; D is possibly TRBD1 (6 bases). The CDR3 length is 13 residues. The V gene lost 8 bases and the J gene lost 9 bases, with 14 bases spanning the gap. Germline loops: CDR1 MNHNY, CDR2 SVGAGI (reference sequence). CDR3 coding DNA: TGTGCCAGCGGATATCAGGGGAGTTCACCCCTCCACTTT. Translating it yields CASGYQGSSPLHF.

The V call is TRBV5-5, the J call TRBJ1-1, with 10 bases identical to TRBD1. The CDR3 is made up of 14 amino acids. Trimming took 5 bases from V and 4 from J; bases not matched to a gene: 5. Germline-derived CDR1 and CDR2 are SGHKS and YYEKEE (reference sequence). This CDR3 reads CASRTGGAGTEAFF. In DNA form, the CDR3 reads TGTGCCAGCAGGACAGGGGGCGCCGGCACTGAAGCTTTCTTT.

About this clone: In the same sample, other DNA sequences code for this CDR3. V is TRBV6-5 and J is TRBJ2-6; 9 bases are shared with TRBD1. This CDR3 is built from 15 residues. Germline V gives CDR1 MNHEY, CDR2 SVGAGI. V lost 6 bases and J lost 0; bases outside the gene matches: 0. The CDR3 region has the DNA TGTGCCAGCAGGACAGGGGGCTCTGGGGCCAACGTCCTGACTTTC. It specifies CASRTGGSGANVLTF.

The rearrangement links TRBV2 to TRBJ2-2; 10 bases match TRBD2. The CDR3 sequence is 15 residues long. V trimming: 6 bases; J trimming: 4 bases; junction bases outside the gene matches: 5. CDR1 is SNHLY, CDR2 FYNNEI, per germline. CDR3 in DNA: TGTGCCAGCAGGGCCCGGACTAGCGGCACCGGGGAGCTGTTTTTT. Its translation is CASRARTSGTGELFF.

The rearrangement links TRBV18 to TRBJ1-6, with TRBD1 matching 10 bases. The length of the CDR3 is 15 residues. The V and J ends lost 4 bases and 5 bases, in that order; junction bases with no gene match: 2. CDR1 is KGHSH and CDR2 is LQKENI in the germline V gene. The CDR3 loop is CASSRGTGDNSPLHF. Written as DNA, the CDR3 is TGTGCCAGCTCACGAGGGACAGGGGATAATTCACCCCTCCACTTT.

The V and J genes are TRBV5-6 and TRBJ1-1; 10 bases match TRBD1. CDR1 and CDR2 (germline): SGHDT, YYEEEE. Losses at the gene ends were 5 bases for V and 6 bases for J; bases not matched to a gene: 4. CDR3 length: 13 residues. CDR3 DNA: TGTGCCAGCAGTAGACAGGGGGCTTCTGAAGCTTTCTTT. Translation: CASSRQGASEAFF.

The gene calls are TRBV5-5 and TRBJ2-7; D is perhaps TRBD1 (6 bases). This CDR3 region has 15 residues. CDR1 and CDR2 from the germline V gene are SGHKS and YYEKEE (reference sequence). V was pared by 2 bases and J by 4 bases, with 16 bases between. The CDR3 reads CASSLSPGHDYEQYF. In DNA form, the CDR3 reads TGTGCCAGCAGCTTATCCCCGGGACACGATTACGAGCAGTACTTC.

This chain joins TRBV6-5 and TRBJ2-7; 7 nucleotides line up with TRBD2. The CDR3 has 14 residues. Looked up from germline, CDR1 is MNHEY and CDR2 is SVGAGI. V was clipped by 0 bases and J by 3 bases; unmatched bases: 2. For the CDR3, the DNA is TGTGCCAGCAGTTACTCGGGAGGGATCTACGAGCAGTACTTC. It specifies CASSYSGGIYEQYF.

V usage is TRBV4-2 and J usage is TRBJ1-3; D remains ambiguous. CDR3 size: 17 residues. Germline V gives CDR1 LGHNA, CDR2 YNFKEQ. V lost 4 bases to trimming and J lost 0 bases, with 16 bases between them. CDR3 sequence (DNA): TGTGCCAGCAGCCTCGCGGCTCCCGCATTCTCTGGAAACACCATATATTTT. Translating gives CASSLAAPAFSGNTIYF.

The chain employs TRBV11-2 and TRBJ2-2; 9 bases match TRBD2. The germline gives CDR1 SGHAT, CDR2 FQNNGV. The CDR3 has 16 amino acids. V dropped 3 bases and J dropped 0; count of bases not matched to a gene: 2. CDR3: CASSLRGGANTGELFF. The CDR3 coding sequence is TGTGCCAGCAGCTTGCGCGGGGGGGCGAACACCGGGGAGCTGTTTTTT. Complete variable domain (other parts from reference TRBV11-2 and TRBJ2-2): EAGVAQSPRYKIIEKRQSVAFWCNPISGHATLYWYQQILGQGPKLLIQFQNNGVVDDSQLPKDRFSAERLKGVDSTLKIQPAKLEDSAVYLCASSLRGGANTGELFFGEGSRLTVL.

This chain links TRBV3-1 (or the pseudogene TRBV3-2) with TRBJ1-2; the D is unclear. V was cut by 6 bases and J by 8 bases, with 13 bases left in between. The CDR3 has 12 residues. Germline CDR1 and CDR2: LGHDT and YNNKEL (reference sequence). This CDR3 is CASSRANAGYTF. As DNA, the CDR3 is TGTGCCAGCAGTCGCGCGAACGCAGGCTACACCTTC.

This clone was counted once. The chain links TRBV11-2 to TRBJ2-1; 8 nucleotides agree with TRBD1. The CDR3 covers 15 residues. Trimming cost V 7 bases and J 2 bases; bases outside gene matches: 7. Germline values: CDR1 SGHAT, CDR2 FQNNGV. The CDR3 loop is CASISKQGAYNEQFF. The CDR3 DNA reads TGTGCCAGCATTAGTAAACAGGGGGCCTACAATGAGCAGTTCTTC.

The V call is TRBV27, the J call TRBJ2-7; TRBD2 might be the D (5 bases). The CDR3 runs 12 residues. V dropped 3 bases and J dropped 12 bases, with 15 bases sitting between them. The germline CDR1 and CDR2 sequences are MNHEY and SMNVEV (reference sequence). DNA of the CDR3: TGTGCCAGCAGTTTTCTAAACGGGGTTGCGTACTTC. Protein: CASSFLNGVAYF.

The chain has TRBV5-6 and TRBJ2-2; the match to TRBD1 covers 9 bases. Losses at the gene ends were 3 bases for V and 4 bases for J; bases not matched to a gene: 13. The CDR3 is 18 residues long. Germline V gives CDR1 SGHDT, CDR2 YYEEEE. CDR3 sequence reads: CASSSSPRGTGSTGELFF. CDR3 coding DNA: TGTGCCAGCAGCTCGTCTCCAAGAGGGACAGGGAGCACCGGGGAGCTGTTTTTT.